These T cell receptor beta chains were read from a single sample in a study of OX40 agonist ivuxolimab in advanced cancers. Clones were sequenced by immunoSEQ multiplex PCR, and TCRdb holds only the in-frame ones, with some missing. The sample records around 65,000 clones, 80% to 95% being singletons. The sequenced sample was CD4+ or CD8+ T cells sorted from blood, obtained in a trial of the OX40 agonist ivuxolimab. Receptors originate from an adult with an advanced solid tumor such as melanoma, head and neck, liver or kidney cancer. The CDR3 runs from the conserved cysteine through the conserved F or W. The D gene is left open where the match is weak. Clone size is not always given. Where it is, it says once, few, many or a class for expanded clones.

d_call	j_call	v_call	clone_size	cdr3_nt	cdr3_aa
NA	TRBJ2-3	TRBV18	NA	TGTGCCAGCTCACCAGGAGGGGGGGCGGGCACAGATACGCAGTATTTT	CASSPGGGAGTDTQYF
NA	TRBJ2-1	TRBV25-1	NA	TGTGCCAGCTCAAGAATCAATGAGCAGTTCTTC	CASSRINEQFF
NA	TRBJ1-1	TRBV4-1	medium-sized	TGCGCCAGCAGCCCGGCGGGTGGCACTGAAGCTTTCTTT	CASSPAGGTEAFF
NA	TRBJ2-2	TRBV6-6	NA	TGTGCCTGCAGTAAGAGTACAGGGACCGGGGAGCTGTTTTTT	CACSKSTGTGELFF
NA	TRBJ2-3	TRBV5-1	NA	TGCGCCAGCAGCGTCCTAGCTACAGATACGCAGTATTTT	CASSVLATDTQYF
NA	TRBJ1-6	TRBV5-5	NA	TGTGCCAGCAGCTTGGAACATAAAGACTCACCCCTCCACTTT	CASSLEHKDSPLHF
NA	TRBJ1-2	TRBV5-4	once	TGTGCCAGCAGCTTGGAAGGTGGTGTAGCTGGCTACACCTTC	CASSLEGGVAGYTF
NA	TRBJ2-7	TRBV5-1	NA	TGCGCCAGCAGCTTATCAGGGGTCTACGAGCAGTACTTC	CASSLSGVYEQYF
NA	TRBJ2-1	TRBV11-2	NA	TGTGCCAGCAGCCTGAGAAGGGGTGGTGAGCAGTTCTTC	CASSLRRGGEQFF
NA	TRBJ1-1	TRBV7-6	NA	TGTGCCAGCAGCGACGATCAGGGGACTGAAGCTTTCTTT	CASSDDQGTEAFF
NA	TRBJ2-5	TRBV7-2	NA	TGTGCCAGCAGCTTAAGCAGGGTGGAGACCCAGTACTTC	CASSLSRVETQYF
NA	TRBJ2-5	TRBV5-1	NA	TGCGCCAGCAGCTTGTATGGGGTACAGACCCAGTACTTC	CASSLYGVQTQYF
NA	TRBJ1-4	TRBV4-2	NA	TGTGCCAGCAGCCTAAGGGAGGAGTATAATGAAAAACTGTTTTTT	CASSLREEYNEKLFF
TRBD2	TRBJ2-5	TRBV7-3	NA	TGTGCCAGCAGCTTAGGGAGGGGACTAGGGGAGACCCAGTACTTC	CASSLGRGLGETQYF
NA	TRBJ2-1	TRBV6-1	NA	TGTGCCAGCAGTGGGGGGGACAGCTACAATGAGCAGTTCTTC	CASSGGDSYNEQFF
NA	TRBJ2-2	TRBV18	NA	TGTGCCAGCTCACCAAAAACAGGCACCGGGGAGCTGTTTTTT	CASSPKTGTGELFF
TRBD1	TRBJ2-5	TRBV18	NA	TGTGCCAGCTCACCTGACAGGGAAGAGACCCAGTACTTC	CASSPDREETQYF
TRBD2	TRBJ2-1	TRBV7-2	NA	TGTGCCAGCAGCTTAGGTTGGGAGCTAGCGGGAGTTGAGCAGTTCTTC	CASSLGWELAGVEQFF
TRBD2	TRBJ2-7	TRBV5-4	NA	TGTGCCAGCAGCTCGGGACTAGCTTCCTACGAGCAGTACTTC	CASSSGLASYEQYF
TRBD1	TRBJ2-3	TRBV5-1	NA	TGCGCCAGCAGGTGGCAAGGGGGCTCGGATACGCAGTATTTT	CASRWQGGSDTQYF
TRBD1	TRBJ2-7	TRBV11-2	NA	TGTGCCAGCAGCTTACCGATACAGGGGGCGCTTGCCTACGAGCAGTACTTC	CASSLPIQGALAYEQYF
TRBD2	TRBJ2-7	TRBV7-6	NA	TGTGCCAGCAGCTTATCTCAGGGACTAGCGGGAGCCTACGAGCAGTACTTC	CASSLSQGLAGAYEQYF
TRBD1	TRBJ1-2	TRBV30	NA	TGTGCCTGCTCCCGGACAGGGGGAGATGGCTACACCTTC	CACSRTGGDGYTF
NA	TRBJ1-6	TRBV30	NA	TGTGCGACTATAGGGGTCTTGCAGCGCTCCTATAATTCACCCCTCCACTTT	CATIGVLQRSYNSPLHF
NA	TRBJ2-4	TRBV9	NA	TGTGCCAGCAGCGCCGGTCCCGAACCAGCCAAAAACATTCAGTACTTC	CASSAGPEPAKNIQYF
NA	TRBJ2-7	TRBV29-1	NA	TGCAGCGTTAGACGGGACTACGAGCAGTACTTC	CSVRRDYEQYF
NA	TRBJ1-2	TRBV2	NA	NA	CASSTSDSNGYTF
NA	TRBJ1-1	TRBV29-1	once	TGCAGCGCCATACTCACAGGGAACACTGAAGCTTTCTTT	CSAILTGNTEAFF